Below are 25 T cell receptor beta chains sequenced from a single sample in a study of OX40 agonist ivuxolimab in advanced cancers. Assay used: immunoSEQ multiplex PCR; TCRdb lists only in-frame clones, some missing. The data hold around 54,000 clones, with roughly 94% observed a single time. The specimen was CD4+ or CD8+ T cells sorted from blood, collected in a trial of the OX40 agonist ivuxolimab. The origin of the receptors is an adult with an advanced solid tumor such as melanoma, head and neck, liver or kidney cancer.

For the CDR3, the DNA is TGTGCCAGTAGGGCCCGAATAGGGGAGCAGTATTTT. Translated, it gives CASRARIGEQYF. The rearrangement links TRBV19 to TRBJ2-3; maybe TRBD1 (5 bases). CDR3 size: 12 residues. The germline V gene encodes CDR1 LNHDA and CDR2 SQIVND (reference sequence). Trimming left V 6 bases short and J 11 bases short, with 15 bases between.

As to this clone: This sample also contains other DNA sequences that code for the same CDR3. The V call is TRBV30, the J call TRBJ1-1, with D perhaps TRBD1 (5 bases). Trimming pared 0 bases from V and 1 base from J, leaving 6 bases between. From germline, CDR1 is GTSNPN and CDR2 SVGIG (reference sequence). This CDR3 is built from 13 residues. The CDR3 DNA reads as TGTGCCTGGAGTGTGGGGGGGAACACTGAAGCTTTCTTT. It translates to CAWSVGGNTEAFF.

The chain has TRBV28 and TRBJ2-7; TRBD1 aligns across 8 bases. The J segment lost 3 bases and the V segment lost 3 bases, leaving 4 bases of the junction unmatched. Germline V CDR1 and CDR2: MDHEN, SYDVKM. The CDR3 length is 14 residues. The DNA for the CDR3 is TGTGCCAGCAGTTTGGGCACAGGGGGCTACGAGCAGTACTTC. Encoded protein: CASSLGTGGYEQYF. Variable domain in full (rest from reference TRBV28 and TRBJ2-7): DVKVTQSSRYLVKRTGEKVFLECVQDMDHENMFWYRQDPGLGLRLIYFSYDVKMKEKGDIPEGYSVSREKKERFSLILESASTNQTSMYLCASSLGTGGYEQYFGPGTRLTVT.

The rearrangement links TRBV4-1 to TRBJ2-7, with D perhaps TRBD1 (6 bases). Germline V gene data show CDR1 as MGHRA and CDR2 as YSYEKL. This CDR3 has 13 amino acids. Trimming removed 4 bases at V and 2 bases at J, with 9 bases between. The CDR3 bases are TGCGCCAGCAGCCGAGGACAGACCTACGAGCAGTACTTC. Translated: CASSRGQTYEQYF.

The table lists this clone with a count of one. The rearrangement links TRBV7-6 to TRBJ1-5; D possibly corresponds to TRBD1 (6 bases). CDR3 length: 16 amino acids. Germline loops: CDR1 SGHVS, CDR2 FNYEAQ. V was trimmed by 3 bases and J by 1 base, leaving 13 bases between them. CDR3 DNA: TGTGCCAGCAGCTTGATGGGGGGCGTAAGCAATCAGCCCCAGCATTTT. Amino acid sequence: CASSLMGGVSNQPQHF. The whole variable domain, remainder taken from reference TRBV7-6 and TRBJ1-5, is GAGVSQSPRYKVTKRGQDVALRCDPISGHVSLYWYRQALGQGPEFLTYFNYEAQQDKSGLPNDRFSAERPEGSISTLTIQRTEQRDSAMYRCASSLMGGVSNQPQHFGDGTRLSIL.

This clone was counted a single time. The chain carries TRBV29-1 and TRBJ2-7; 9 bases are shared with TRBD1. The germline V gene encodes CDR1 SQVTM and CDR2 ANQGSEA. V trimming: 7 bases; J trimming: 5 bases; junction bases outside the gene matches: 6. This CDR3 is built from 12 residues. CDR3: CSAGTGSNEQYF. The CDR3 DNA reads TGCAGCGCCGGGACAGGGTCGAACGAGCAGTACTTC.

The CDR3 spells CASSYGDYGYTF. The CDR3 region has the DNA TGCGCCAGCAGCTATGGGGACTATGGCTACACCTTC. The chain is built from TRBV5-1 and TRBJ1-2; D is ambiguous. CDR3 length: 12 residues. V lost 3 bases, J lost 3 bases, and 6 bases lay in between. The germline V gene has CDR1 SGHRS and CDR2 YFSETQ.

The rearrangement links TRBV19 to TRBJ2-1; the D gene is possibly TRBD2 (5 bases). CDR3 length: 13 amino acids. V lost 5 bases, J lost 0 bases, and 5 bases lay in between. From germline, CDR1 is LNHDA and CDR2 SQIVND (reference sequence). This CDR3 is CASSAGSYNEQFF. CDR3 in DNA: TGTGCCAGTAGTGCGGGCTCCTACAATGAGCAGTTCTTC.

The chain's CDR3 is CASSLAPNNPGLAGNEQYF. CDR3 DNA: TGCGCCAGCAGCTTGGCCCCCAACAACCCGGGGCTAGCGGGTAACGAGCAGTACTTC. The chain links TRBV5-1 to TRBJ2-7, with 8 positions matching TRBD2. Per the germline V gene, CDR1 is SGHRS and CDR2 is YFSETQ. V lost 0 bases to trimming and J lost 5 bases; unmatched junction nucleotides: 19. The CDR3 has 19 residues. Full variable domain (remainder filled in from reference TRBV5-1 and TRBJ2-7): KAGVTQTPRYLIKTRGQQVTLSCSPISGHRSVSWYQQTPGQGLQFLFEYFSETQRNKGNFPGRFSGRQFSNSRSEMNVSTLELGDSALYLCASSLAPNNPGLAGNEQYFGPGTRLTVT.

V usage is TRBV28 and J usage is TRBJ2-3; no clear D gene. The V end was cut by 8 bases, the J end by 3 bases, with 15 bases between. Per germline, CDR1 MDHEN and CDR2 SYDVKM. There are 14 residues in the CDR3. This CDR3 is CASSGPAETDTQYF. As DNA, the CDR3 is TGTGCCAGCTCAGGTCCTGCGGAGACAGATACGCAGTATTTT.

This CDR3 is CASRTTQSRANVLTF. CDR3 in DNA: TGTGCCAGCAGGACTACACAAAGTCGGGCCAACGTCCTGACTTTC. The chain employs TRBV21-1 and TRBJ2-6; TRBD2 was called by the table and not checked on the DNA. TRBV21-1 constitutes a pseudogene. The CDR3 extends over 15 amino acids.

CDR3 in amino acids: CASSPEIGGVETQYF. The CDR3 bases are TGTGCCAGCAGCCCAGAGATAGGAGGGGTCGAGACCCAGTACTTC. The chain uses TRBV4-2 and TRBJ2-5; perhaps TRBD2 as D (6 bases). The CDR3 has 15 residues. The V gene lost 4 bases and the J gene lost 5 bases, with 17 bases spanning the gap. Germline values: CDR1 LGHNA, CDR2 YNFKEQ.

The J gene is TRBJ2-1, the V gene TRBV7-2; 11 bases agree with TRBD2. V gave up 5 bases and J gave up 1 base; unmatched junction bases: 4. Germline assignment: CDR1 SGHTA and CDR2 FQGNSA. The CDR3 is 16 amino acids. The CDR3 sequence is CASSTLAGASYNEQFF. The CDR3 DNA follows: TGTGCCAGCAGCACACTAGCGGGAGCATCCTACAATGAGCAGTTCTTC.

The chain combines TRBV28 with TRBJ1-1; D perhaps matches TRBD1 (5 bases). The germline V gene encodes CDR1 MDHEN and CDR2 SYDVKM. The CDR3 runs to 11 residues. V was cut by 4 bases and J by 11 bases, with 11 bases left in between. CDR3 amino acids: CASSYNKGAFF. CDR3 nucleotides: TGTGCCAGCAGTTACAACAAGGGGGCTTTCTTT.

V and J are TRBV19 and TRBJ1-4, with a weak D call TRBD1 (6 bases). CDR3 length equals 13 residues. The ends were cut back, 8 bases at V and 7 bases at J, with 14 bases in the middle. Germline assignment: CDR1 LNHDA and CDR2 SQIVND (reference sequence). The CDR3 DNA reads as TGTGCCAGTCTTGGACAGCCAATTGAAAAACTGTTTTTT. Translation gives CASLGQPIEKLFF.

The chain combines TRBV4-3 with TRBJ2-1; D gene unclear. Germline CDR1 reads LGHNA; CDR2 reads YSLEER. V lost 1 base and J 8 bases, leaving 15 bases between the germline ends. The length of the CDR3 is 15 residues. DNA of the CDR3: TGCGCCAGCAGCCAAGTCGACCAGAAAGGGTATGAGCAGTTCTTC. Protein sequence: CASSQVDQKGYEQFF.

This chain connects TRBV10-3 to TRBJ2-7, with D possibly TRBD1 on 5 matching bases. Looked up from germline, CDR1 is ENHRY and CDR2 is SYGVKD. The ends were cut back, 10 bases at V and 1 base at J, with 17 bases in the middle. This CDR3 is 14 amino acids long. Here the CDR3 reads CATNQGRSSYEQYF. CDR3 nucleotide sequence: TGTGCCACCAACCAGGGAAGGAGTTCCTACGAGCAGTACTTC.

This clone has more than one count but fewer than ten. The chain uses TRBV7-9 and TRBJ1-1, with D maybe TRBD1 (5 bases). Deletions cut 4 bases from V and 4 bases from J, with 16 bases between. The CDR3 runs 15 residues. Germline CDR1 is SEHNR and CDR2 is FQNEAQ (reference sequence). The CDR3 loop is CASSSTFYGGTEAFF. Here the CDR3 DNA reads TGTGCCAGCAGCTCCACGTTTTATGGGGGCACTGAAGCTTTCTTT.

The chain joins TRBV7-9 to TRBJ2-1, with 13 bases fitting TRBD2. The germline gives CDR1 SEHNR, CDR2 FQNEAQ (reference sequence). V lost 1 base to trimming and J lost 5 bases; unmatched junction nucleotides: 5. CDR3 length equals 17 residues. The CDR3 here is CASSLVTSGRFDNEQFF. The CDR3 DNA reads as TGTGCCAGCAGCTTAGTGACTAGCGGGAGGTTTGACAATGAGCAGTTCTTC.

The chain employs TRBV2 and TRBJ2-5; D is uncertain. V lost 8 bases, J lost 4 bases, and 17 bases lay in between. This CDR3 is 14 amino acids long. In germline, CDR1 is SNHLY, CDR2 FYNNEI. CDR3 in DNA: TGTGCCAGCCCAAAAAGTGGGTTCGGAGAGACCCAGTACTTC. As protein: CASPKSGFGETQYF.

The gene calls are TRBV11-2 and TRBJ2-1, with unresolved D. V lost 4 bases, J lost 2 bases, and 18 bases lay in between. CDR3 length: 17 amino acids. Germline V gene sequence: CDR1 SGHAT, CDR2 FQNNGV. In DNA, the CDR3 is TGTGCCAGCAGCTCACCAAGTTCAGGCCTTACCTACAATGAGCAGTTCTTC. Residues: CASSSPSSGLTYNEQFF. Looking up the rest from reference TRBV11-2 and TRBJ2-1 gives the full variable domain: EAGVAQSPRYKIIEKRQSVAFWCNPISGHATLYWYQQILGQGPKLLIQFQNNGVVDDSQLPKDRFSAERLKGVDSTLKIQPAKLEDSAVYLCASSSPSSGLTYNEQFFGPGTRLTVL.

The DNA for the CDR3 is TGTGCCAGCAGTGACGGAAACCCAGGGGAGCAGTACTTC. Residues: CASSDGNPGEQYF. The chain links TRBV2 to TRBJ2-7; TRBD1 might be the D (5 bases). The CDR3 length is 13 residues. Germline V CDR1 and CDR2: SNHLY, FYNNEI. Between the trimmed V and J ends, which lost 3 bases and 7 bases, there was a span of 13 bases.

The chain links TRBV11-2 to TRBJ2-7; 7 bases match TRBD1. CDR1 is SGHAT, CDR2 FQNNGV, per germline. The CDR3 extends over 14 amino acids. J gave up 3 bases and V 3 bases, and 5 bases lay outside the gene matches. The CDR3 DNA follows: TGTGCCAGCAGCTTCCGGGACAGTTACTACGAGCAGTACTTC. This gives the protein CASSFRDSYYEQYF.

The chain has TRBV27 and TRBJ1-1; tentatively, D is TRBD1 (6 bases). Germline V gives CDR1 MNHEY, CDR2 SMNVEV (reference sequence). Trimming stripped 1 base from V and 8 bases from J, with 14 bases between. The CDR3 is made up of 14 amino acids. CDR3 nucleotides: TGTGCCAGCAGTTTATTACCGGACAGCCGGGAAGCTTTCTTT. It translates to CASSLLPDSREAFF.

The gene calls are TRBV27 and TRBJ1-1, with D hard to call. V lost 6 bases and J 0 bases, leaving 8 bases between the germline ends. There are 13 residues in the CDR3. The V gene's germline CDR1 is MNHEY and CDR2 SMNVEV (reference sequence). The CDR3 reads CASSPGMNTEAFF. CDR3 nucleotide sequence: TGTGCCAGCAGCCCGGGGATGAACACTGAAGCTTTCTTT.